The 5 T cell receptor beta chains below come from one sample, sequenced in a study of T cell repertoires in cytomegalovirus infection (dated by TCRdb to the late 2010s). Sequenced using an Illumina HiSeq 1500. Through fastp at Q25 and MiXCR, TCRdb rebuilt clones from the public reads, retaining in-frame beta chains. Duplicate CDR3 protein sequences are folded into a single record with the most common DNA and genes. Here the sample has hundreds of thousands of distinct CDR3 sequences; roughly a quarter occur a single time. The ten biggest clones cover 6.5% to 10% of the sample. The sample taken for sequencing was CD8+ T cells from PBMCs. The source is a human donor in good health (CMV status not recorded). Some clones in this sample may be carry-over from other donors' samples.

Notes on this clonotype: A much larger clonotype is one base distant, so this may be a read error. The CDR3 sequence is CASSQTRNYGYTF. Written as DNA, the CDR3 is TGTGCCAGCAGCCAAACCAGGAACTATGGCTACACCTTC. The chain recombines TRBV14 with TRBJ1-2; D not certain. CDR3 length: 13 residues. Deletions cut 2 bases from V and 2 bases from J, with 6 bases between. The germline V gene encodes CDR1 SGHDN and CDR2 FVKESK.

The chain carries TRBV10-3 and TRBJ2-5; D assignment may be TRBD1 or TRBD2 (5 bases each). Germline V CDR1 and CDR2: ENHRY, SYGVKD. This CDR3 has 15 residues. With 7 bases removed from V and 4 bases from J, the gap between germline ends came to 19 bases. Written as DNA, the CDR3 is TGTGCCATCAAGAGGGGTAGCCAATACCGAGAGACCCAGTACTTC. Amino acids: CAIKRGSQYRETQYF.

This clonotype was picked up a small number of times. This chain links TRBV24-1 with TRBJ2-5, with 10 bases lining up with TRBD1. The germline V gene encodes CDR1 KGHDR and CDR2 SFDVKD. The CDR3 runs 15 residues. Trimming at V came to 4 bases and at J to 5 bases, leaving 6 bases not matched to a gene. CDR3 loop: CATSDPTGGWETQYF. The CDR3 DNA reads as TGTGCCACCAGTGACCCGACAGGGGGCTGGGAGACCCAGTACTTC.

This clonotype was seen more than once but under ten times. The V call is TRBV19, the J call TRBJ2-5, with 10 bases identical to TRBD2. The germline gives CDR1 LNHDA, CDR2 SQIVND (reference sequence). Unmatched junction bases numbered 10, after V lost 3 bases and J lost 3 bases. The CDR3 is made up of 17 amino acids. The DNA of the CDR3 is TGTGCCAGTAGTATGGTGGCTAGCGGGGGACCGGAAGAGACCCAGTACTTC. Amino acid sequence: CASSMVASGGPEETQYF. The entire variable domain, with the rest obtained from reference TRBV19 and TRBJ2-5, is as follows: DGGITQSPKYLFRKEGQNVTLSCEQNLNHDAMYWYRQDPGQGLRLIYYSQIVNDFQKGDIAEGYSVSREKKESFPLTVTSAQKNPTAFYLCASSMVASGGPEETQYFGPGTRLLVL.

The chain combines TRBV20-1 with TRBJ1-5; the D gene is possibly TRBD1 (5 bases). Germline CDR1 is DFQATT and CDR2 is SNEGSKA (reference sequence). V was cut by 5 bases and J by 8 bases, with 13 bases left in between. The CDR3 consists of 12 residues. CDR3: CSASEGLEPQHF. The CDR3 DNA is TGCAGTGCTTCCGAGGGACTGGAGCCCCAGCATTTT.